This T cell receptor beta chain came from a study of blood T cell repertoires in COVID-19. Study details: The analysed material was cDNA or gDNA that came from T cells, B-cell-depleted T cells, or PBMCs.

V was pared by 7 bases and J by 2 bases, with 20 bases between. This CDR3 is built from 17 residues. CDR1 and CDR2 from the germline V gene are LGHNT and FRNRAP. Some clones are missing from TCRdb's copy, which holds only in-frame ones; the method was immunoSEQ multiplex PCR. The repertoire consists of about 71,000 clones, with 82% occurring once and the leading ten covering approximately 15%. This TCR came from an elderly woman with acute or convalescent COVID-19. This sequence joins TRBV12-5 and TRBJ2-2; a possible D gene is TRBD2 (6 bases). Sequenced: peripheral blood. The DNA of the CDR3 is TGTGCTAGTGCCCGGCCCGGGACTGTGCTAAACACCGGGGAGCTGTTTTTT. This gives the protein CASARPGTVLNTGELFF.